This TCR beta chain was identified in a study of tissue T cells after allogeneic stem cell transplantation. Regarding the study as a whole: Motif-based clustering found tissue-specific repertoire signatures shared across patients, though few clones were shared. Blood and spleen captured only part of the tissue TCR repertoire.

The CDR3 is made up of 18 amino acids. The trim removed 2 bases at V and 2 bases at J, leaving 7 bases unmatched. Germline values: CDR1 FNHDT, CDR2 SITEND (reference sequence). Turning to this clone: Its antigen is still unknown. Mouse gene names apply. The read falls 1 residue short of the CDR3 end, and the missing part is taken from the germline J gene.

TCRbeta CDR3 was sequenced at survey depth with template counts. Sequencing used immunoSEQ multiplex PCR; TCRdb keeps in-frame clones, though not all of them. The table shows roughly 21,000 clones, with 60% to 80% occurring only once. This clonotype was sampled from a female BALB/c mouse in good health. MHC haplotype: H2-d. Source material: blood. The chain employs TRBV19 and TRBJ1-4, with TRBD1 matching 12 bases. CDR3 DNA (partial): TGTGCCAGCAGTATCCGGGACAGGGGGCGGATATCCAACGAAAGATTATTT. Encoded protein: CASSIRDRGRISNERLF. The complete CDR3 sequence is CASSIRDRGRISNERLFF.